The present T cell receptor beta chain was sequenced within a study of blood T cell repertoires in COVID-19. This clone was seen once. Trimming took 4 bases from V and 5 from J; bases not matched to a gene: 9. The germline V gene has CDR1 SQVTM and CDR2 ANQGSEA. This CDR3 region has 15 residues. Assay: immunoSEQ multiplex PCR; the TCRdb copy retains only in-frame clones and omits some. Counted here are around 89,000 clones, around 88% occurring once; the ten biggest clones make up over 0.45%. This chain joins TRBV29-1 and TRBJ2-3; 10 nucleotides agree with TRBD2. The source of this sequence is a man aged 55 to 70 with acute or convalescent COVID-19. What was sequenced was peripheral blood. The CDR3 nucleotides read TGCAGCGTTGTCGGTGGCCTAGCGGGAGTAGATACGCAGTATTTT. This sequence encodes CSVVGGLAGVDTQYF.